The 5 T cell receptor beta chains below all came from one sample that was sequenced in a study of shared clonotypes between healthy human individuals. Some clones are missing from TCRdb's copy, which holds only in-frame ones; the method was immunoSEQ multiplex PCR. This table has roughly 2.6 million clones, roughly nine tenths appearing once. The sequenced sample consisted of naive CD4+ T cells sorted from blood. Subset of the sample: CD45RA+ positively selected. These receptors were taken from a man younger than 30 in good health.

The CDR3 is CSVARGLGNEQFF. DNA of the CDR3: TGCAGCGTTGCTAGGGGTTTGGGTAATGAGCAGTTCTTC. This rearrangement joins TRBV29-1 to TRBJ2-1; maybe TRBD1 (5 bases). Germline values: CDR1 SQVTM, CDR2 ANQGSEA. V gave up 4 bases and J gave up 7 bases, with 14 bases separating them. This CDR3 is 13 amino acids long.

This clone was counted once. This rearrangement joins TRBV11-2 to TRBJ2-5; 15 bases fit TRBD2. Germline V gene data show CDR1 as SGHAT and CDR2 as FQNNGV. The V gene end was trimmed by 5 bases and the J gene end by 4 bases; junction bases not matched to a gene: 8. The CDR3 is 17 residues long. CDR3 DNA sequence: TGTGCCAGCAGCCCGGGGACTAGCGGGGGGTTCGGAGAGACCCAGTACTTC. Protein sequence: CASSPGTSGGFGETQYF.

This clone appeared once. This chain connects TRBV9 to TRBJ2-3, with 9 bases that match TRBD2. V lost 0 bases to trimming and J lost 6 bases; unmatched junction nucleotides: 2. The CDR3 consists of 14 residues. Germline-derived CDR1 and CDR2 are SGDLS and YYNGEE. This CDR3 is CASSVEAGGDTQYF. Written as DNA, the CDR3 is TGTGCCAGCAGCGTAGAAGCGGGGGGCGATACGCAGTATTTT.

The chain couples TRBV7-8 to TRBJ1-2; perhaps TRBD1 as D (5 bases). Trimming removed 2 bases at V and 4 bases at J, with 14 bases between. The CDR3 sequence is 15 residues long. Per the germline V gene, CDR1 is SGHVS and CDR2 is FQNEAQ. The CDR3 spells CASSLTGTGPYGYTF. The CDR3 nucleotides are TGTGCCAGCAGCTTAACCGGGACGGGCCCCTATGGCTACACCTTC.

The chain is built from TRBV28 and TRBJ2-7; 7 nucleotides match TRBD2. The CDR3 loop spans 14 amino acids. From germline, CDR1 is MDHEN and CDR2 SYDVKM. The trim removed 3 bases at V and 2 bases at J, leaving 4 bases unmatched. Here the CDR3 reads CASSFGGGTYEQYF. The CDR3, as DNA: TGTGCCAGCAGTTTTGGGGGGGGGACCTACGAGCAGTACTTC.